This T cell receptor (beta chain) was identified during a study of T cells after yellow fever vaccination (dated by TCRdb to the late 2010s). Background on the whole study: The SMART-Seq v4 Ultra Low Input RNA kit was used to prepare libraries from fractions with low cell numbers. To follow T-cell clones before and after both primary and booster YFV17D yellow fever vaccination, bulk TCR alpha and beta repertoires underwent longitudinal sequencing. Two healthy male donors, one aged 18 to 30 and one aged 30 to 40 years, made up the cohort. Blood samples were taken at several timepoints before and after primary and secondary immunization, and bulk PBMC replicates and cell subsets were isolated.

In the paper's terms, the treatment or condition label means: live attenuated yellow fever vaccine strain. At every blood-draw timepoint, two biological replicates of bulk PBMCs were collected. A standard Ficoll-Paque protocol was used to isolate PBMCs from peripheral blood. TriZol was used to extract RNA from bulk PBMCs, from CD4 and CD8 fractions, and from dextramer-positive and dextramer-negative fractions. Broad study findings and their caveats: Because only a couple of donors were included in the study, the extent to which the findings can be generalized is limited. The secondary T-cell response was weaker than the primary response but faster, peaking on day 5 instead of day 15. A small share of clonotypes occurred in both CD4 and CD8 compartments, likely arising from convergent recombination. Computational filtering was needed because FACS-sorted repertoires could contain abundant contaminating clonotypes from the bulk population. Most clones expanded after primary vaccination were re-detected after the booster (almost 97% of CD4 and 80% to 90% of CD8), suggesting broad memory maintenance.

V loses 5 bases, J loses 4 bases, and the germline ends lie 15 bases apart. CDR1 and CDR2, looked up from the germline V gene, are SGHTA and FQGNSA. The CDR3 runs 15 amino acids, cysteine and phenylalanine included. CDR3 DNA is the only sequence kept; it has 45 bases, read in frame from the first base. Synthesis of TCR cDNA relied on 5'RACE template switching, a step that introduced a universal primer site along with unique molecular identifiers. Priming of cDNA synthesis was performed from both the TCR alpha and TCR beta constant segments. Library amplification used two PCR steps, and the second PCR step added sample barcodes and sequencing adapters. Sequencing of libraries was done on Illumina HiSeq 2500 (2x100 bp) or NovaSeq (2x150 bp). As for the original processing: MIGEC handled demultiplexing of reads and collapsing into UMI consensus sequences, while MiXCR performed V(D)J alignment. Using edgeR on replicate PBMC samples, clonotypes were called vaccine-responding if FDR was below 0.01 and the log2 fold change was above 5 up to day 15. Each bulk clonotype received a CD4 or CD8 identity based on whether the sequenced CD4 or CD8 repertoire contained that clonotype at higher abundance. TCRdb reran the public reads through fastp at Q25 and MiXCR, keeping productive beta chains. Every CDR3 protein is listed once, alongside the most common genes and DNA of its rows. These V and J calls rely on TCRdb rather than the paper's analysis. The sample table contains more than 350,000 distinct CDR3 sequences; only one count was recorded for roughly 12% of them. The ten top clones hold less than 20% of the sample.

This clonotype was found a few times. The target of this receptor is not known. No clone much larger than this one lies a single base away; base qualities are absent. In this chain, TRBV7-2 is recombined with TRBJ2-1, with a tentative D call of TRBD1 or TRBD2, each matching 5 bases. This TCR was sampled from a man aged 18 to 30 who received the YFV17D yellow fever vaccine. Sequenced material: PBMCs, taken on the day of the first yellow fever vaccination. CDR3 region: CASSVDGTPYNEQFF. The bases read TGTGCCAGCAGCGTAGACGGGACGCCTTACAATGAGCAGTTCTTC.